This T cell receptor (beta chain) stems from a study of beta chain features in type 1 diabetes. General study results and limits: Within each of all four CD4+ subsets, Type 1 diabetes patients had TCRB CDR3s that were moderately but significantly shorter. Healthy donors had naive, central memory and Treg TCRB repertoires that appeared less similar than those seen among patients. Resolution of whether HLA type affects TCRB rearrangement was not achieved here.

Remarks on this clone: Its antigen is as yet unknown.

Isolated RNA was reverse transcribed in full, so expressed TCRB transcripts were sequenced. Measured with immunoSEQ multiplex PCR; TCRdb has only the in-frame clones, and not every one. The sample lists under 300,000 clones, approximately 15% occurring once. Donors contributed one heparinised blood draw apiece, averaging about 120 mL. Stem cell-like memory, regulatory, central memory and naive CD4+ cells were sorted via CD45RO/CCR7/CD25/CD127/CD95/CD27. What was sequenced was naive CD4+ T cells from blood. The TCR sequence derives from a man aged 25-40 years with type 1 diabetes.

The CDR3 sequence: CASSSSRRGYGYTF. The CDR3 DNA reads as TGTGCCAGCAGTTCCTCGAGGAGAGGCTATGGCTACACCTTC. The chain has TRBV6-5 and TRBJ1-2, with D hard to call. Deletions cut 4 bases from V and 4 bases from J, with 13 bases between. The CDR3 spans 14 residues. CDR1 is MNHEY, CDR2 SVGAGI, per germline.